Listed here are 17 T cell receptor beta chains from one sample, sequenced in a study of T cell responses to AZD1222 COVID-19 vaccine (TCRdb year 2021). Library method: the immunoSEQ multiplex PCR assay. TCRdb holds this immuneACCESS table with in-frame rearrangements only. Some clones are missing; in checked studies, unresolved V genes explain under half, and the rest has no known cause. In all, the sample holds roughly 40,000 clones, and about 78% of those were seen once. Of the sample, 3% to 4% is held by the ten largest clones. Taken with the paper, the label for time point translates to: baseline before first vaccination. This specimen consisted of peripheral blood, obtained on day 0 of AZD1222 vaccination. The receptors here all came from an adult in good health.

DNA for the CDR3: TGTGCCAGCAGCCTACAGGGGAAGGATCAGCCCCAGCATTTT. This codes for CASSLQGKDQPQHF. This sequence joins TRBV3-1 (or the pseudogene TRBV3-2) and TRBJ1-5, with 7 bases aligning to TRBD1. J was trimmed by 5 bases and V by 4 bases; bases with no gene match: 5. The CDR3 has 14 residues. CDR1 is LGHDT, CDR2 YNNKEL, per germline (reference sequence).

This chain connects TRBV10-3 to TRBJ1-2; 9 bases fit TRBD1. The junction had 6 bases not matched to a gene; V was cut back by 9 bases and J by 4 bases. The CDR3 sequence is 13 residues long. Per germline, CDR1 ENHRY and CDR2 SYGVKD. The CDR3 DNA sequence: TGTGCCATTAGGACAGGGGACTTCTATGGCTACACCTTC. Amino acids: CAIRTGDFYGYTF.

The CDR3 loop is CASSQGESNYGYTF. CDR3 bases: TGTGCCAGCAGCCAAGGCGAGAGTAACTATGGCTACACCTTC. The V gene is TRBV3-1 (or the pseudogene TRBV3-2), the J gene TRBJ1-2; no reliable D call. There are 14 residues in the CDR3. Germline loops: CDR1 LGHDT, CDR2 YNNKEL (reference sequence). The ends were cut back, 1 base at V and 1 base at J, with 7 bases in the middle.

This chain connects TRBV2 to TRBJ1-5, with D perhaps matching TRBD1 (5 bases). Germline-derived CDR1 and CDR2 are SNHLY and FYNNEI. CDR3 size: 15 residues. Trimming pared 2 bases from V and 0 bases from J, leaving 8 bases between. The CDR3: CASSEFRDSNQPQHF. CDR3 sequence (DNA): TGTGCCAGCAGTGAATTCAGGGATAGCAATCAGCCCCAGCATTTT.

This rearrangement joins TRBV11-2 to TRBJ1-3, with no clear D. V dropped 5 bases and J dropped 0 bases, with 2 bases sitting between them. CDR3 size: 12 residues. The germline V gene encodes CDR1 SGHAT and CDR2 FQNNGV. The CDR3 DNA reads TGTGCCAGCAGCACCTCTGGAAACACCATATATTTT. The encoded protein is CASSTSGNTIYF. Supplemented by reference TRBV11-2 and TRBJ1-3, the full variable domain reads EAGVAQSPRYKIIEKRQSVAFWCNPISGHATLYWYQQILGQGPKLLIQFQNNGVVDDSQLPKDRFSAERLKGVDSTLKIQPAKLEDSAVYLCASSTSGNTIYFGEGSWLTVV.

Comments on this clone: Additional DNA sequences in this sample encode the identical CDR3. The CDR3 DNA reads TGTGCCAGCAGTTACTCGGGCAACTCTGGAAACACCATATATTTT. It encodes CASSYSGNSGNTIYF. The gene calls are TRBV6-5 and TRBJ1-3; no clear D. V was trimmed by 0 bases and J by 0 bases, leaving 6 bases between them. CDR3 length equals 15 residues. Germline V lookup: CDR1 MNHEY, CDR2 SVGAGI.

This chain links TRBV7-2 with TRBJ2-7; 9 bases match TRBD2. Germline loops: CDR1 SGHTA, CDR2 FQGNSA. The ends lost 5 bases at V and 3 bases at J; junction bases unmatched: 5. The CDR3 contains 14 residues. The CDR3 here is CASSQDSGSYEQYF. The CDR3 DNA reads as TGTGCCAGCAGCCAAGATAGCGGGAGCTACGAGCAGTACTTC.

CDR3 DNA sequence: TGTGCCAGCAGGAGGGTAGAAGAGACCCAGTACTTC. Translated: CASRRVEETQYF. The chain uses TRBV12-3 or TRBV12-4 and TRBJ2-5; D perhaps matches TRBD2 (5 bases). The CDR3 is 12 residues long. Trimming shortened V by 6 bases and J by 3 bases, and 8 bases separated the two germline ends.

This rearrangement joins TRBV3-1 (or the pseudogene TRBV3-2) to TRBJ2-1; TRBD2 is a possible D gene (6 bases). The germline CDR1 and CDR2 sequences are LGHDT and YNNKEL (reference sequence). The CDR3 sequence is 14 residues long. The V end was cut by 1 base, the J end by 8 bases, with 12 bases between. Here the CDR3 reads CASSQAGTPHEQFF. CDR3 DNA: TGTGCCAGCAGCCAAGCCGGGACTCCACATGAGCAGTTCTTC.

V and J are TRBV11-2 and TRBJ2-5; either TRBD1 or TRBD2 may fit D (5 bases each). CDR3 length equals 14 residues. The V end was cut by 5 bases, the J end by 2 bases, with 12 bases between. CDR1 SGHAT and CDR2 FQNNGV come from the germline V gene. The CDR3 sequence: CASSPRDGQETQYF. Written as DNA, the CDR3 is TGTGCCAGCAGCCCCCGGGACGGGCAAGAGACCCAGTACTTC.

The chain links TRBV28 to TRBJ1-3, with D unclear. Germline CDR1 is MDHEN and CDR2 is SYDVKM. The CDR3 is made up of 14 amino acids. Trimming removed 6 bases from V and 9 bases from J, with 18 bases in between. CDR3 protein: CASSRRAVSGTIYF. The DNA for the CDR3 is TGTGCCAGCAGCAGGCGAGCGGTATCAGGCACCATATATTTT.

The chain combines TRBV29-1 with TRBJ2-7; weak D call: TRBD1 (5 bases). Trimming stripped 4 bases from V and 7 bases from J, with 14 bases between. Per the germline V gene, CDR1 is SQVTM and CDR2 is ANQGSEA. CDR3 length equals 12 residues. For the CDR3, the DNA is TGCAGCGTTGCGTCAAATCAGGGAGAGCAGTACTTC. Amino acids: CSVASNQGEQYF.

The rearrangement joins TRBV6-5 to TRBJ2-7; TRBD2 agrees at 13 bases. The CDR3 length is 14 residues. V lost 6 bases, J lost 2 bases, and 1 base stayed unmatched. Germline V gives CDR1 MNHEY, CDR2 SVGAGI. The CDR3 region is CASSGLAGAYEQYF. The CDR3 DNA is TGTGCCAGCAGCGGACTAGCGGGGGCCTACGAGCAGTACTTC.

The chain uses TRBV9 and TRBJ1-2; 7 bases fit TRBD1. V lost 0 bases to trimming and J lost 4 bases; unmatched junction nucleotides: 3. Per germline, CDR1 SGDLS and CDR2 YYNGEE. The CDR3 consists of 14 residues. The CDR3 DNA sequence: TGTGCCAGCAGCGTAGGGGGGGACAGCTATGGCTACACCTTC. It translates to CASSVGGDSYGYTF.

For the CDR3, the DNA is TGTGCCAGCAGTCCCTCGACAGGGGTCGGCTACACCTTC. Its translation is CASSPSTGVGYTF. This rearrangement joins TRBV12-3 or TRBV12-4 to TRBJ1-2; TRBD1 agrees at 8 bases. The junction had 7 bases not matched to a gene; V was cut back by 5 bases and J by 8 bases. CDR3 length equals 13 residues.

Judged by abundance, this clone is medium-sized. The chain combines TRBV15 with TRBJ1-2; D unresolved. The germline V and J ends were trimmed by 0 bases and 0 bases, with 8 bases remaining between them. The germline CDR1 and CDR2 sequences are LNHNV and YYDKDF (reference sequence). The CDR3 is 15 residues long. In DNA, the CDR3 is TGTGCCACCAGCAGAGATCTTACAGCTAACTATGGCTACACCTTC. Translating gives CATSRDLTANYGYTF.

In DNA form, the CDR3 reads TGTGCCAGCTCACCGATGACTAGCTCCTACAATGAGCAGTTCTTC. Its protein is CASSPMTSSYNEQFF. The chain is built from TRBV18 and TRBJ2-1, with a possible D match to TRBD2 (6 bases). The ends were cut back, 3 bases at V and 0 bases at J, with 9 bases in the middle. CDR1 and CDR2 (germline): KGHSH, LQKENI. CDR3 size: 15 residues.